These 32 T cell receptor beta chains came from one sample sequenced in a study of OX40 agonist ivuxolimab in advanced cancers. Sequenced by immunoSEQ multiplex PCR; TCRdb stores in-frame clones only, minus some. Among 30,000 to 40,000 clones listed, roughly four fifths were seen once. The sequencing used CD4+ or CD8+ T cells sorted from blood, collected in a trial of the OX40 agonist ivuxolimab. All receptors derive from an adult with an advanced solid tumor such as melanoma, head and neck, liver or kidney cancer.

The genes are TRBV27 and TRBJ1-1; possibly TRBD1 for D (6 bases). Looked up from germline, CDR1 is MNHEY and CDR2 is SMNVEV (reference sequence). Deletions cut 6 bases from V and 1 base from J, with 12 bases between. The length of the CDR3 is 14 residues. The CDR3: CASSPGQTNTEAFF. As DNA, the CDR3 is TGTGCCAGCAGCCCTGGACAGACGAACACTGAAGCTTTCTTT.

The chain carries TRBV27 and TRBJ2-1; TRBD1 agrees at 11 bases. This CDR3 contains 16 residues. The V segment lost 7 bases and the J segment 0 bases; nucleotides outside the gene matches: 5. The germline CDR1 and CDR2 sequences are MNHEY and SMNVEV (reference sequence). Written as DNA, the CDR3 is TGTGCCAGCACAGGACAGGGGGCGAGCTCCTACAATGAGCAGTTCTTC. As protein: CASTGQGASSYNEQFF.

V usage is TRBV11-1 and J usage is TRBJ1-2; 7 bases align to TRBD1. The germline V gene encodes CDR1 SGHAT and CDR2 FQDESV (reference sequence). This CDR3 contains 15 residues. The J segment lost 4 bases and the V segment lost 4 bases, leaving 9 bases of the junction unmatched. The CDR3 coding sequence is TGTGCCAGCAGCTCCTCGACAGGGATTGTCTATGGCTACACCTTC. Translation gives CASSSSTGIVYGYTF.

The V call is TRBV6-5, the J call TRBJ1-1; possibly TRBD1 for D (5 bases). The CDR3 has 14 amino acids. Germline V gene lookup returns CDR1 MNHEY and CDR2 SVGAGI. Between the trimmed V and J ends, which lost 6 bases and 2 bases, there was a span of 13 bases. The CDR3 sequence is CASSTQGSNTEAFF. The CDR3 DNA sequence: TGTGCCAGCAGCACTCAGGGATCCAACACTGAAGCTTTCTTT.

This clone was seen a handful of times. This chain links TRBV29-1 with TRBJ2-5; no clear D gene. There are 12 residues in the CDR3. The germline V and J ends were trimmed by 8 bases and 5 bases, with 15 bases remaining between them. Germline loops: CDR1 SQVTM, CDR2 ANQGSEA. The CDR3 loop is CSSRTHGETQYF. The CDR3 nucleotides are TGCAGCTCTCGGACCCACGGGGAGACCCAGTACTTC.

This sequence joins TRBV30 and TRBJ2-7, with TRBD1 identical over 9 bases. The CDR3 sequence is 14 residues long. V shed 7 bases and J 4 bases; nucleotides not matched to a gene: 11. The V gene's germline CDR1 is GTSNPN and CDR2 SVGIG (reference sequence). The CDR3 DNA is TGTGCCTTGGACCTGGACAGGGGTAGGTACGAGCAGTACTTC. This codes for CALDLDRGRYEQYF.

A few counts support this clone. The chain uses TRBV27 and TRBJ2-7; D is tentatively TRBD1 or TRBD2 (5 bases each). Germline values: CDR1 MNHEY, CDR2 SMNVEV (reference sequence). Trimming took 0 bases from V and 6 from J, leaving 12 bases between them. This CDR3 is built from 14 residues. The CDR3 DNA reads TGTGCCAGCAGTTTATCGGTGGGGGTTCGCGAGCAGTACTTC. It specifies CASSLSVGVREQYF.

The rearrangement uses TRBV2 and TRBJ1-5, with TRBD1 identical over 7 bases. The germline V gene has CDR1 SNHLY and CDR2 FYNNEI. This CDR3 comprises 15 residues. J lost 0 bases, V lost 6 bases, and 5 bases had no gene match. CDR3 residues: CASRDRPYSNQPQHF. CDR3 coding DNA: TGTGCCAGCAGGGACAGGCCCTATAGCAATCAGCCCCAGCATTTT.

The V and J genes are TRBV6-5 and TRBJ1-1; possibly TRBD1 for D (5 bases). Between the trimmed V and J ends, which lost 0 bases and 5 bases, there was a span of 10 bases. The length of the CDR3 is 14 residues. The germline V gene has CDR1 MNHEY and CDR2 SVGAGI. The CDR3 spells CASSYSGGGTEAFF. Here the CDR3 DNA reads TGTGCCAGCAGTTACTCGGGGGGTGGAACTGAAGCTTTCTTT.

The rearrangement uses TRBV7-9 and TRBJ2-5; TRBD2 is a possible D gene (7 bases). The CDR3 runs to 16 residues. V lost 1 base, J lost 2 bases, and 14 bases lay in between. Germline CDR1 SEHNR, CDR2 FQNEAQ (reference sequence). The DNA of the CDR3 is TGTGCCAGCAGCTTAGGGGGAGGGGGACCTCAAGAGACCCAGTACTTC. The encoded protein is CASSLGGGGPQETQYF.

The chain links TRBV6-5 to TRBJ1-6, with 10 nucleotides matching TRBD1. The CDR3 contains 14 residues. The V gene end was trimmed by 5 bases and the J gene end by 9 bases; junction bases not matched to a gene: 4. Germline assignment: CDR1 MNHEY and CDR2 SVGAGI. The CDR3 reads CASSPRQGASPLHF. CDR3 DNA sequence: TGTGCCAGCAGTCCGAGACAGGGGGCTTCACCCCTCCACTTT.

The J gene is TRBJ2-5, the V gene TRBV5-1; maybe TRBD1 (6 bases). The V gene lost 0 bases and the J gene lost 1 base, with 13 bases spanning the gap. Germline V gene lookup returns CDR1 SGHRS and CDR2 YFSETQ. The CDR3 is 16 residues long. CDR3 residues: CASSLDSWGPQETQYF. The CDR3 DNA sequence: TGCGCCAGCAGCTTGGATTCCTGGGGGCCCCAAGAGACCCAGTACTTC. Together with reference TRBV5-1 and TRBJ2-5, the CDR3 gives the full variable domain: KAGVTQTPRYLIKTRGQQVTLSCSPISGHRSVSWYQQTPGQGLQFLFEYFSETQRNKGNFPGRFSGRQFSNSRSEMNVSTLELGDSALYLCASSLDSWGPQETQYFGPGTRLLVL.

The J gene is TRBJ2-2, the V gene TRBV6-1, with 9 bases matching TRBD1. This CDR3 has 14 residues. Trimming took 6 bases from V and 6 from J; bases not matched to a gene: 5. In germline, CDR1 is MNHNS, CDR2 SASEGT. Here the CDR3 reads CASSVTGGAGELFF. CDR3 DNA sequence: TGTGCCAGCAGCGTGACAGGGGGGGCCGGGGAGCTGTTTTTT.

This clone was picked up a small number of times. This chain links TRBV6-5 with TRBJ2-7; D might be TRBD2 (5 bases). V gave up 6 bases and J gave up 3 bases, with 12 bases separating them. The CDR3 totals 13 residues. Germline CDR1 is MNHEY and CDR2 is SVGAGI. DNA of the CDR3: TGTGCCAGCAGCGAGGGCAGGATCTACGAGCAGTACTTC. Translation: CASSEGRIYEQYF.

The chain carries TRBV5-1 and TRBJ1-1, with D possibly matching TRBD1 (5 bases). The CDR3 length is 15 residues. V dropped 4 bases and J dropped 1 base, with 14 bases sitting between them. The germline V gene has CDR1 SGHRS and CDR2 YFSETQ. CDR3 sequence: CASSPLGDRNTEAFF. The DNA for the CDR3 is TGCGCCAGCAGCCCCCTTGGAGACAGGAACACTGAAGCTTTCTTT.

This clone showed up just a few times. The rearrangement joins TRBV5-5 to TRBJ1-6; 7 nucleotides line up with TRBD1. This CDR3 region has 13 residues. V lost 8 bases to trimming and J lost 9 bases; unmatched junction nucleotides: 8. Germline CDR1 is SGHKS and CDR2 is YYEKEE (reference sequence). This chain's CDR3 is CASDREGVSPLHF. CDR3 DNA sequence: TGTGCCAGTGACAGGGAAGGGGTTTCACCCCTCCACTTT.

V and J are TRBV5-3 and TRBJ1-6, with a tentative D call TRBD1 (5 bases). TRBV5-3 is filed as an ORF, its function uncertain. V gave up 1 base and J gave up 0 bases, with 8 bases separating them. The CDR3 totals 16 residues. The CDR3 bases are TGTGCCAGAAGCTTGAACAGGAGCTCCTATAATTCACCCCTCCACTTT. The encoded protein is CARSLNRSSYNSPLHF.

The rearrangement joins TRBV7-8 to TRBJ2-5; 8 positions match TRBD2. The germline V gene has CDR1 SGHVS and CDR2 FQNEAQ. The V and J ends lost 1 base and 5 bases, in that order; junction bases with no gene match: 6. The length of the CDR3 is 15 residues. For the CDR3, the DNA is TGTGCCAGCAGCTTAGAACTAGCGGTAAAGGAGACCCAGTACTTC. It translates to CASSLELAVKETQYF.

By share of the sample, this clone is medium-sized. CDR3 in amino acids: CASSLLHSNQPQHF. The CDR3 DNA reads as TGTGCCAGCAGTTTACTACACAGCAATCAGCCCCAGCATTTT. The rearrangement uses TRBV28 and TRBJ1-5; D is unclear. The germline V and J ends were trimmed by 2 bases and 1 base, with 6 bases remaining between them. The length of the CDR3 is 14 residues. Germline CDR1 reads MDHEN; CDR2 reads SYDVKM. Combining the CDR3 with reference TRBV28 and TRBJ1-5 gives the whole variable domain DVKVTQSSRYLVKRTGEKVFLECVQDMDHENMFWYRQDPGLGLRLIYFSYDVKMKEKGDIPEGYSVSREKKERFSLILESASTNQTSMYLCASSLLHSNQPQHFGDGTRLSIL.

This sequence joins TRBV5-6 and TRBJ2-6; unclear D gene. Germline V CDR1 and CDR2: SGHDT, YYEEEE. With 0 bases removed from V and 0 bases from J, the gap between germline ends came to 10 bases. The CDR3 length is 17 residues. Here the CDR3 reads CASSLVAESSGANVLTF. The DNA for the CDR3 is TGTGCCAGCAGCTTGGTAGCCGAATCCTCTGGGGCCAACGTCCTGACTTTC.

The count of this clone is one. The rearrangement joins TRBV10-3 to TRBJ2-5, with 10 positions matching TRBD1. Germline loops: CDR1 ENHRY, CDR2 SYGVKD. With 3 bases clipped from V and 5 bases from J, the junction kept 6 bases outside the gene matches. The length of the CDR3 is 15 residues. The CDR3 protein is CAISERDRGVETQYF. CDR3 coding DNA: TGTGCCATCAGTGAACGGGACAGGGGTGTGGAGACCCAGTACTTC.

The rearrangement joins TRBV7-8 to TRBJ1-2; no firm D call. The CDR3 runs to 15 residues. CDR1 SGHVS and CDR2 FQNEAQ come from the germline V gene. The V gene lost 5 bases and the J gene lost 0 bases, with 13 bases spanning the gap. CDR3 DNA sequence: TGTGCCAGCAGCGCCTTAACAGCCACTAACTATGGCTACACCTTC. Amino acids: CASSALTATNYGYTF.

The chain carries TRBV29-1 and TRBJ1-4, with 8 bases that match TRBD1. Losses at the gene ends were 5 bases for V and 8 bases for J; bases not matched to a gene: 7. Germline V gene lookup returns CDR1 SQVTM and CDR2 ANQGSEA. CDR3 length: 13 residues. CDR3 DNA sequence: TGCAGCGTTCGGACAGGGTTGGGGGAAAAACTGTTTTTT. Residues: CSVRTGLGEKLFF.

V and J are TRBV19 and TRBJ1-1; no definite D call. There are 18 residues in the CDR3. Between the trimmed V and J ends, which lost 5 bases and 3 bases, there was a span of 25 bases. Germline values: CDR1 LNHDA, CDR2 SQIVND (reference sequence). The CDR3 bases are TGTGCCAGTAGTGCCGCCGGAGGATTTAGTCTCGGGGACACTGAAGCTTTCTTT. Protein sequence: CASSAAGGFSLGDTEAFF.

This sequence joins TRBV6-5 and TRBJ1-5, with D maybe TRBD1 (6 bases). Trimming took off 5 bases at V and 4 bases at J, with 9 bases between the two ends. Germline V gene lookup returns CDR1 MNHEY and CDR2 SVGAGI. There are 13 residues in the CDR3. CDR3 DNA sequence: TGTGCCAGCAGTCCCGGGACAAATCAGCCCCAGCATTTT. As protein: CASSPGTNQPQHF.

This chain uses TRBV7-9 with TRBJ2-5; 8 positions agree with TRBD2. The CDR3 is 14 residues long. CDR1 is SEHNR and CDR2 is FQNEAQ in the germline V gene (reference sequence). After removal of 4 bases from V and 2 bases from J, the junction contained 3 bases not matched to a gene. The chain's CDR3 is CASSSRLAQETQYF. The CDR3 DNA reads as TGTGCCAGCAGCTCCCGACTAGCGCAAGAGACCCAGTACTTC.

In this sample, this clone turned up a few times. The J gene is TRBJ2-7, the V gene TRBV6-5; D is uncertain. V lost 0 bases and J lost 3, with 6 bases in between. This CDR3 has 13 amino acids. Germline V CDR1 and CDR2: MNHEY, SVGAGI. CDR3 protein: CASSYSGIYEQYF. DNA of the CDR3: TGTGCCAGCAGTTACTCGGGTATCTACGAGCAGTACTTC.

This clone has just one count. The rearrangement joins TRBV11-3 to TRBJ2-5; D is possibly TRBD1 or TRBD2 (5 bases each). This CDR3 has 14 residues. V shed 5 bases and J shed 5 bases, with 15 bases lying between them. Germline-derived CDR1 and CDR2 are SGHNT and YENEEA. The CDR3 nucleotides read TGTGCCAGCAGCAAAAGAGGGACCCTGGAGACCCAGTACTTC. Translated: CASSKRGTLETQYF.

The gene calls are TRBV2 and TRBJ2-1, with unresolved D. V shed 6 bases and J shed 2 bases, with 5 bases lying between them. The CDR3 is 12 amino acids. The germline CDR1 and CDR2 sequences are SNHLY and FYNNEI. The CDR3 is CASRYTYNEQFF. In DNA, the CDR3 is TGTGCCAGCAGGTACACCTACAATGAGCAGTTCTTC.

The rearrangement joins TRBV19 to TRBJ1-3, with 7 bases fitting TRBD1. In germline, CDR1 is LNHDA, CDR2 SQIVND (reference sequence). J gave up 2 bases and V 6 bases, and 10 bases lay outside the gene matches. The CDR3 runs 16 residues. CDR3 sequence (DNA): TGTGCCAGTAGACCTACAACAGGGGTAACTGGAAACACCATATATTTT. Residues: CASRPTTGVTGNTIYF.

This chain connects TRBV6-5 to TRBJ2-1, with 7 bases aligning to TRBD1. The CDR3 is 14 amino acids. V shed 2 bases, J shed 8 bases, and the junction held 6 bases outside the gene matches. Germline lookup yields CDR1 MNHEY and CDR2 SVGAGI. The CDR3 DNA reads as TGTGCCAGCAGTTACCACGACAGGGAATATGAGCAGTTCTTC. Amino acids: CASSYHDREYEQFF.

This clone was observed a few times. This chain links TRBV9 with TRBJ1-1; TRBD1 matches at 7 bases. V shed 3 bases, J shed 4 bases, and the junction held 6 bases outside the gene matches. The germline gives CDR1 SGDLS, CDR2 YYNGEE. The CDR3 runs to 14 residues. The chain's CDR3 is CASSAGQLVTEAFF. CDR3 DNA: TGTGCCAGCAGCGCGGGACAGCTCGTCACTGAAGCTTTCTTT.